This T cell receptor (beta chain) was identified during a study of OX40 agonist ivuxolimab in advanced cancers. Whole-study context: The patients received agonistic anti-OX40 (CD134) antibody ivuxolimab.

The CDR3 is 19 residues long. V dropped 1 base and J dropped 0; count of bases not matched to a gene: 14. Germline-derived CDR1 and CDR2 are SGHDN and FVKESK. The method was immunoSEQ multiplex PCR; TCRdb's version includes in-frame clones alone and lacks a portion of them. The sample yields about 130,000 clones, around 93% seen once. This receptor was identified in an adult with an advanced solid tumor such as melanoma, head and neck, liver or kidney cancer. This sequence joins TRBV14 and TRBJ1-1; 7 bases map to TRBD1. Sequences were derived from CD4+ or CD8+ T cells sorted from blood, sampled in a trial of the OX40 agonist ivuxolimab. CDR3 nucleotides: TGTGCCAGCAGCCAAGGAGGGACAGCGTGGTATCCCATGAACACTGAAGCTTTCTTT. It yields the protein CASSQGGTAWYPMNTEAFF.